The sequence of this TCR beta chain was determined in a study of blood T cell repertoires in COVID-19. This CDR3 has 16 amino acids. Looked up from germline, CDR1 is LNHNV and CDR2 is YYDKDF (reference sequence). The germline V and J ends were trimmed by 1 base and 0 bases, with 12 bases remaining between them. TCRdb keeps only in-frame clones here, not all; method: immunoSEQ multiplex PCR. The repertoire includes 250,000 to 300,000 clones, just under 90% of them detected once, and less than 2% sits in the top ten. The origin of this receptor is a woman in her sixties or seventies who had recovered from COVID-19. The chain joins TRBV15 to TRBJ2-5; maybe TRBD1 (6 bases). The sequenced sample was PBMCs or T cells enriched from blood (not recorded which). In DNA, the CDR3 is TGTGCCACCAGCAGAGGTCAGGGGCAATACCAAGAGACCCAGTACTTC. Protein sequence: CATSRGQGQYQETQYF.